This T cell receptor (beta chain) was sequenced for a study of cytomegalovirus exposure and HLA in healthy donors. General study points: Despite most TCR sequences being rare, some public TCRs occurred in many donors. A list of more than 150 TCR beta chains associated with cytomegalovirus was given. TCR clusters originating in the first cohort tended to co-occur in the 100 to 150 validation repertoires, according to a later analysis.

Germline V lookup: CDR1 SNHLY, CDR2 FYNNEI. Trimming pared 9 bases from V and 2 bases from J, leaving 13 bases between. This CDR3 spans 14 amino acids. Libraries were prepared by immunoSEQ multiplex PCR; TCRdb keeps only in-frame clonotypes and omits some of them. The repertoire holds about 200,000 clones, with 80% to 90% as singletons. Worth noting for this clone: What it binds is unknown.

The donors were part of the roughly 120-subject validation cohort, which stood apart from the roughly 700-subject first cohort. Sequencing was carried out using PBMCs. This TCR derives from a woman aged 25 to 39 in good health and CMV-seropositive. V and J are TRBV2 and TRBJ2-2; D perhaps matches TRBD2 (6 bases). For the CDR3, the DNA is TGTGCCAGTCGGGACTCCAAAAACACCGGGGAGCTGTTTTTT. Protein sequence: CASRDSKNTGELFF.